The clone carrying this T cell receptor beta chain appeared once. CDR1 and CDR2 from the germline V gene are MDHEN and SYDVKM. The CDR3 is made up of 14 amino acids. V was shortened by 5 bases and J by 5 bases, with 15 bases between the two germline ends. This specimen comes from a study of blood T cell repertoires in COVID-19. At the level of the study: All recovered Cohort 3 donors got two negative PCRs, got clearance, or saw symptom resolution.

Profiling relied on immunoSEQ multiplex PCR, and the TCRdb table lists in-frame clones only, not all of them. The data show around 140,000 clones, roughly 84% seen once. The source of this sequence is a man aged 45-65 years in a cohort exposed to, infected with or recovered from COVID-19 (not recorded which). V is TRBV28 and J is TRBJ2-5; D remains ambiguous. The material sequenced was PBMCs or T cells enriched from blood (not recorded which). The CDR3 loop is CASSAPGVDETQYF. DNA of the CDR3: TGTGCCAGCAGTGCCCCAGGCGTTGACGAGACCCAGTACTTC. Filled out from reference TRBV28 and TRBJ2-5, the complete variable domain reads DVKVTQSSRYLVKRTGEKVFLECVQDMDHENMFWYRQDPGLGLRLIYFSYDVKMKEKGDIPEGYSVSREKKERFSLILESASTNQTSMYLCASSAPGVDETQYFGPGTRLLVL.